Listed below are T cell receptor beta chains from one sample, sequenced in a study of blood T cell repertoires in COVID-19. Some clones are missing from TCRdb's copy, which holds only in-frame ones; the method was immunoSEQ multiplex PCR. This sample has a few hundred thousand clones; approximately 77% occur once, and the top ten carry around 1%. The sample consisted of peripheral blood. The receptors come from a human donor with acute or convalescent COVID-19. The donor label of this sample is uncertain. The CDR3 runs from the conserved cysteine through the conserved F or W. D genes are given only for firm matches. Clone size, where shown, is once, few, many, or a class for clones that have expanded.

abundance: few; v_gene: TRBV7-9; d_gene: -; CDR3aa: CASSLADEQYF
abundance: once; v_gene: TRBV5-6; d_gene: -; CDR3aa: CASSGGTGELEKLFF
abundance: -; v_gene: TRBV29-1; d_gene: -; CDR3aa: CSVEDRRQDVPSYNEQFF
abundance: -; v_gene: TRBV27; d_gene: TRBD2; CDR3aa: CASSFSHETSGRGYEQYF
abundance: once; v_gene: TRBV3-1/TRBV3-2; d_gene: TRBD2; CDR3aa: CASKAGGRYNEQFF
abundance: -; v_gene: TRBV5-5; d_gene: TRBD1; CDR3aa: CASSLGVGQADEKLFF
abundance: -; v_gene: TRBV19; d_gene: TRBD1; CDR3aa: CASSIPRDRRIYGYTF
abundance: -; v_gene: TRBV19; d_gene: TRBD2; CDR3aa: CASSRTSGVGSYEQYF
abundance: -; v_gene: TRBV5-1; d_gene: TRBD2; CDR3aa: CASSLAGLAGAPGQETQYF
abundance: -; v_gene: TRBV7-8; d_gene: TRBD1; CDR3aa: CASSPQTGNYEQYF
abundance: -; v_gene: TRBV28; d_gene: TRBD1; CDR3aa: CASSGGTDRVYGYTF
abundance: -; v_gene: TRBV11-2; d_gene: TRBD1; CDR3aa: CASSLVRGAEAFF
abundance: -; v_gene: TRBV7-9; d_gene: TRBD1; CDR3aa: CASSLKGQMNTEAFF
abundance: few; v_gene: TRBV11-2; d_gene: TRBD1; CDR3aa: CASRRLGQGVNTEAFF
abundance: -; v_gene: TRBV9; d_gene: -; CDR3aa: CASSVPGGYGYTF
abundance: -; v_gene: TRBV30; d_gene: -; CDR3aa: CAWSSGNHYGYTF
abundance: -; v_gene: TRBV6-5; d_gene: -; CDR3aa: CASSYSGGRRNTEAFF
abundance: -; v_gene: TRBV5-1; d_gene: -; CDR3aa: CASSPGTNTGELFF
abundance: -; v_gene: TRBV6-6; d_gene: -; CDR3aa: CASQDTEAFF
abundance: -; v_gene: TRBV11-2; d_gene: TRBD1; CDR3aa: CASSLDGTGRNSPLHF
abundance: -; v_gene: TRBV2; d_gene: -; CDR3aa: CASSEATTYEQYF
abundance: -; v_gene: TRBV5-6; d_gene: -; CDR3aa: CASSLDGGTNQPQHF
abundance: -; v_gene: TRBV3-1/TRBV3-2; d_gene: TRBD1; CDR3aa: CASSQTGTDFYGYTF
abundance: -; v_gene: TRBV7-2; d_gene: TRBD2; CDR3aa: CASSLTGLAGGPGGELFF
abundance: once; v_gene: TRBV12-3/TRBV12-4; d_gene: TRBD1; CDR3aa: CASSRTGTGELFF
abundance: -; v_gene: TRBV30; d_gene: -; CDR3aa: CAWSAPGEWYQETQYF
abundance: -; v_gene: TRBV5-1; d_gene: -; CDR3aa: CASSLSQSYGYTF
abundance: -; v_gene: TRBV2; d_gene: TRBD1; CDR3aa: CASRPEGARFTEAFF
abundance: -; v_gene: TRBV4-1; d_gene: -; CDR3aa: CASSQDLARVTYEQYF
abundance: -; v_gene: TRBV6-5; d_gene: -; CDR3aa: CASSFPRGGTYEQYF
abundance: -; v_gene: TRBV19; d_gene: -; CDR3aa: CASSVTGTYGYTF
abundance: -; v_gene: TRBV18; d_gene: TRBD2; CDR3aa: CASSLKRERQFF
abundance: -; v_gene: TRBV4-1; d_gene: TRBD1; CDR3aa: CASSPTGLGNTIYF
abundance: -; v_gene: TRBV3-1/TRBV3-2; d_gene: TRBD1; CDR3aa: CASSQTWDRKRNTIYF
abundance: -; v_gene: TRBV18; d_gene: -; CDR3aa: CASSPARLGVLGSTDTQYF
abundance: -; v_gene: TRBV5-5; d_gene: TRBD2; CDR3aa: CASSGKTSGATYEQYF
abundance: -; v_gene: TRBV5-4; d_gene: TRBD1; CDR3aa: CASSFGQGARGYTF
abundance: once; v_gene: TRBV5-1; d_gene: TRBD1; CDR3aa: CASSLGQGGGGTEAFF
abundance: -; v_gene: TRBV29-1; d_gene: -; CDR3aa: CSVGGTNEKLFF
abundance: -; v_gene: TRBV21-1; d_gene: -; CDR3aa: CASSKVAGGNYGYTF
abundance: -; v_gene: TRBV7-2; d_gene: TRBD2; CDR3aa: CASSWGLEGYEQYF
abundance: -; v_gene: TRBV29-1; d_gene: -; CDR3aa: CSVEGTPYGYTF
abundance: once; v_gene: TRBV18; d_gene: -; CDR3aa: CASSPRQQVQETQYF
abundance: -; v_gene: TRBV14; d_gene: TRBD1; CDR3aa: CASSQDYRDRGTDTQYF
abundance: -; v_gene: TRBV24-1; d_gene: -; CDR3aa: CATSEGDSYGELFF
abundance: -; v_gene: TRBV5-1; d_gene: -; CDR3aa: CASSLYGGFNEKLFF
abundance: few; v_gene: TRBV2; d_gene: -; CDR3aa: CASSEVRQVEFF
abundance: -; v_gene: TRBV18; d_gene: -; CDR3aa: CASSPLGAGVNTEAFF
abundance: -; v_gene: TRBV20-1; d_gene: -; CDR3aa: CSVGVITEAFF
abundance: -; v_gene: TRBV6-5; d_gene: TRBD2; CDR3aa: CASSYSRASGKNIQYF
abundance: -; v_gene: TRBV28; d_gene: -; CDR3aa: CASSLWVSGSPLHF
abundance: many; v_gene: TRBV3-1/TRBV3-2; d_gene: TRBD2; CDR3aa: CASSQDWVGGVVYEQYF
abundance: -; v_gene: TRBV5-6; d_gene: TRBD2; CDR3aa: CASSLAGWGDTQYF